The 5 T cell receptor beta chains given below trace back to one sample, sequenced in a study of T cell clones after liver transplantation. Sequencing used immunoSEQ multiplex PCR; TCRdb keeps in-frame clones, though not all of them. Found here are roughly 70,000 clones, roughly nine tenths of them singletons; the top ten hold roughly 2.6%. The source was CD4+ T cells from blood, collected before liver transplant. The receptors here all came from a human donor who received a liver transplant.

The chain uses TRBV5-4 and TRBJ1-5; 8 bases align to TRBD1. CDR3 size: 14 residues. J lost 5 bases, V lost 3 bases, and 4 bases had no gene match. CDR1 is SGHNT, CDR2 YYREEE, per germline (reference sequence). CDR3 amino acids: CASSSDRGDQPQHF. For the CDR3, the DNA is TGTGCCAGCAGCTCCGACAGGGGTGATCAGCCCCAGCATTTT.

The CDR3 coding sequence is TGTGCCAGTGGACAACAGGGGCTCTGGAACACTGAAGCTTTCTTT. Its translation: CASGQQGLWNTEAFF. The chain recombines TRBV19 with TRBJ1-1, with 7 bases fitting TRBD1. In germline, CDR1 is LNHDA, CDR2 SQIVND (reference sequence). This CDR3 has 15 residues. V lost 8 bases to trimming and J lost 1 base; unmatched junction nucleotides: 10.

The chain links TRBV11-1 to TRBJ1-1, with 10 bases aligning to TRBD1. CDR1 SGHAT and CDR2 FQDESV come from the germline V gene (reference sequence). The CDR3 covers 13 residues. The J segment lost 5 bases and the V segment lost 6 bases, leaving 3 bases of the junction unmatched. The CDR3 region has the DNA TGTGCCAGCAGTCGGGACAGGGGAACTGAAGCTTTCTTT. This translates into CASSRDRGTEAFF.

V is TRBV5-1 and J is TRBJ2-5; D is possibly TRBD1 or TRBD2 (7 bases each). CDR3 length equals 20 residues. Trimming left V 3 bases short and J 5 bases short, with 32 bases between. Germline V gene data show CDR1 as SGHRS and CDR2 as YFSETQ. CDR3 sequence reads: CASSSGRGRPGLPAGETQYF. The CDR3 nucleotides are TGCGCCAGCAGCTCAGGAAGGGGGCGCCCGGGACTACCAGCCGGGGAGACCCAGTACTTC.

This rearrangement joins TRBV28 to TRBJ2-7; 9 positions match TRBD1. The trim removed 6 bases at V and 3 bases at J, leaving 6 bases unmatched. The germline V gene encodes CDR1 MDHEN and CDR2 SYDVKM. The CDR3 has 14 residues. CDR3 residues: CASRGTGGFYEQYF. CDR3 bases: TGTGCCAGCAGGGGTACAGGGGGCTTCTACGAGCAGTACTTC.